The 27 T cell receptor beta chains below come from one sample, sequenced in a study of blood T cell repertoires in COVID-19. Sequenced by immunoSEQ multiplex PCR; TCRdb stores in-frame clones only, minus some. There are hundreds of thousands of clones in the sample; around 90% occur only once, and around 2.2% lies in the top ten. Sequencing was carried out using peripheral blood. The origin of the receptors is a woman in her forties or fifties who had recovered from COVID-19.

The rearrangement uses TRBV5-6 and TRBJ1-6, with TRBD1 matching 9 bases. The CDR3 spans 16 residues. Germline values: CDR1 SGHDT, CDR2 YYEEEE. V dropped 2 bases and J dropped 10; count of bases not matched to a gene: 10. This chain's CDR3 is CASSFRDRALLSPLHF. CDR3 coding DNA: TGTGCCAGCAGCTTCCGGGACAGGGCTTTACTGTCACCCCTCCACTTT.

V gene TRBV7-2 combines with J gene TRBJ2-2, with 9 positions matching TRBD1. The V gene's germline CDR1 is SGHTA and CDR2 FQGNSA. The CDR3 runs to 15 residues. The ends lost 4 bases at V and 5 bases at J; junction bases unmatched: 5. CDR3 nucleotide sequence: TGTGCCAGCAGCTCTTACAGGGGGCGAACCGGGGAGCTGTTTTTT. Protein sequence: CASSSYRGRTGELFF.

The chain joins TRBV28 to TRBJ1-2; D gene unclear. Germline CDR1 and CDR2: MDHEN and SYDVKM. The V gene lost 3 bases and the J gene lost 4 bases, with 9 bases spanning the gap. There are 13 residues in the CDR3. The CDR3 sequence: CASSFGGSYGYTF. DNA of the CDR3: TGTGCCAGCAGTTTTGGTGGGAGCTATGGCTACACCTTC.

With regard to this clone: This sample includes further DNA sequences coding for the same CDR3. The gene calls are TRBV30 and TRBJ1-3, with unresolved D. The CDR3 has 12 amino acids. V was cut by 0 bases and J by 4 bases, with 4 bases left in between. Germline CDR1 reads GTSNPN; CDR2 reads SVGIG (reference sequence). The CDR3: CAWSVLGNTIYF. The CDR3 DNA sequence: TGTGCCTGGAGTGTACTAGGAAACACCATATATTTT.

The chain employs TRBV7-9 and TRBJ2-7; TRBD1 might be the D (5 bases). Germline V gene sequence: CDR1 SEHNR, CDR2 FQNEAQ (reference sequence). This CDR3 has 12 residues. V dropped 11 bases and J dropped 6 bases, with 17 bases sitting between them. The CDR3 sequence: CAGAPDEPEQYF. Written as DNA, the CDR3 is TGTGCCGGGGCACCAGATGAGCCCGAGCAGTACTTC.

The CDR3 region has the DNA TGCGCCAGCAGCCAAGAGCTCCAGTCGGGACAGAATTCACCCCTCCACTTT. Protein: CASSQELQSGQNSPLHF. The V gene is TRBV4-1, the J gene TRBJ1-6, with 7 bases aligning to TRBD1. The CDR3 is 17 residues long. The V gene's germline CDR1 is MGHRA and CDR2 YSYEKL. Trimming took 0 bases from V and 7 from J; bases not matched to a gene: 9.

The chain is built from TRBV18 and TRBJ2-7; 13 bases are shared with TRBD2. J gave up 4 bases and V 2 bases, and 8 bases lay outside the gene matches. Germline CDR1 and CDR2: KGHSH and LQKENI. The CDR3 is made up of 17 amino acids. Here the CDR3 DNA reads TGTGCCAGCTCACCAGTGACTAGCGGGGGGTTTGGATACGAGCAGTACTTC. Its protein is CASSPVTSGGFGYEQYF.

The chain recombines TRBV19 with TRBJ2-1, with 9 bases aligning to TRBD1. Germline values: CDR1 LNHDA, CDR2 SQIVND (reference sequence). The CDR3 length is 15 residues. The ends lost 7 bases at V and 5 bases at J; junction bases unmatched: 9. CDR3 sequence (DNA): TGTGCCAGTAAGCGGGGACAGGGAGTGAACAATGAGCAGTTCTTC. Residues: CASKRGQGVNNEQFF.

V and J are TRBV30 and TRBJ1-2, with a possible D match to TRBD1 (6 bases). Per germline, CDR1 GTSNPN and CDR2 SVGIG (reference sequence). The CDR3 loop spans 16 amino acids. The ends were cut back, 2 bases at V and 2 bases at J, with 18 bases in the middle. The CDR3 sequence is CAWSPLTGGWNYGYTF. In DNA form, the CDR3 reads TGTGCCTGGAGTCCTCTCACGGGGGGCTGGAACTATGGCTACACCTTC.

This clone was counted a single time. The rearrangement links TRBV30 to TRBJ2-7, with 8 bases identical to TRBD2. CDR1 is GTSNPN, CDR2 SVGIG, per germline (reference sequence). The CDR3 has 14 amino acids. The V and J ends lost 7 bases and 0 bases, in that order; junction bases with no gene match: 8. Here the CDR3 DNA reads TGTGCCTCTTATCATAGCGGGAACTCCTACGAGCAGTACTTC. This codes for CASYHSGNSYEQYF.

This chain uses TRBV18 with TRBJ2-4; the match to TRBD1 covers 12 bases. In germline, CDR1 is KGHSH, CDR2 LQKENI. The CDR3 has 18 amino acids. J was trimmed by 0 bases and V by 2 bases; bases with no gene match: 5. The CDR3: CASSPGTGGRLAKNIQYF. The CDR3 DNA is TGTGCCAGCTCACCAGGGACAGGGGGCCGTTTAGCCAAAAACATTCAGTACTTC.

The V call is TRBV7-9, the J call TRBJ2-7; 8 bases agree with TRBD1. The CDR3 runs to 19 residues. Germline lookup yields CDR1 SEHNR and CDR2 FQNEAQ (reference sequence). The ends lost 5 bases at V and 2 bases at J; junction bases unmatched: 20. The CDR3 loop reads CASSDSPGQAKGATYEQYF. The CDR3 DNA reads TGTGCCAGCAGCGACAGTCCGGGACAGGCCAAAGGGGCAACCTACGAGCAGTACTTC. The whole variable domain, remainder taken from reference TRBV7-9 and TRBJ2-7, is DTGVSQNPRHKITKRGQNVTFRCDPISEHNRLYWYRQTLGQGPEFLTYFQNEAQLEKSRLLSDRFSAERPKGSFSTLEIQRTEQGDSAMYLCASSDSPGQAKGATYEQYFGPGTRLTVT.

Concerning this clone: Additional DNA sequences in this sample encode the identical CDR3. This sequence joins TRBV29-1 and TRBJ1-1, with 7 positions matching TRBD1. CDR3 length equals 13 residues. Germline V gives CDR1 SQVTM, CDR2 ANQGSEA. Trimming at V came to 7 bases and at J to 0 bases, leaving 5 bases not matched to a gene. The CDR3 DNA follows: TGCAGCGCCAGTGACAGGGTGAACACTGAAGCTTTCTTT. As protein: CSASDRVNTEAFF.

The chain combines TRBV19 with TRBJ1-2, with TRBD1 as a possible D gene (6 bases). Germline lookup yields CDR1 LNHDA and CDR2 SQIVND (reference sequence). Deletions cut 5 bases from V and 3 bases from J, with 16 bases between. CDR3 size: 15 residues. The CDR3 loop reads CASSPRGLRDYGYTF. The DNA of the CDR3 is TGTGCCAGTAGTCCCAGGGGCCTAAGAGACTATGGCTACACCTTC.

This clone was observed once. The rearrangement joins TRBV7-3 to TRBJ2-5; a possible D gene is TRBD1 (5 bases). The CDR3 is made up of 15 amino acids. Trimming shortened V by 5 bases and J by 3 bases, and 16 bases separated the two germline ends. The germline V gene encodes CDR1 SGHTA and CDR2 FQGTGA. CDR3 DNA: TGTGCCAGCAGCCCCCGTACACCCAGGGAAGAGACCCAGTACTTC. Protein sequence: CASSPRTPREETQYF.

The chain employs TRBV20-1 and TRBJ2-3; 10 bases map to TRBD2. Trimming cost V 3 bases and J 3 bases; bases outside gene matches: 6. The CDR3 covers 15 residues. Germline loops: CDR1 DFQATT, CDR2 SNEGSKA (reference sequence). The DNA for the CDR3 is TGCAGTGCTAGTCAAGCGGGAGGGTGGACAGATACGCAGTATTTT. This sequence encodes CSASQAGGWTDTQYF.

The rearrangement joins TRBV4-2 to TRBJ2-1, with 13 bases matching TRBD2. The CDR3 consists of 21 residues. V was clipped by 0 bases and J by 1 base; unmatched bases: 12. The germline CDR1 and CDR2 sequences are LGHNA and YNFKEQ. CDR3 DNA sequence: TGTGCCAGCAGCCAAGATTTTGGGGGGACTAGCGGGGATAATTCCTACAATGAGCAGTTCTTC. Its translation is CASSQDFGGTSGDNSYNEQFF.

This chain's CDR3 is CASSPPGQGPEKLFF. The CDR3 bases are TGTGCCAGCTCACCTCCGGGACAGGGACCTGAAAAACTGTTTTTT. The rearrangement uses TRBV18 and TRBJ1-4, with TRBD1 identical over 9 bases. CDR1 KGHSH and CDR2 LQKENI come from the germline V gene. The CDR3 totals 15 residues. Germline trimming cut 3 bases from V and 7 bases from J; bases unmatched to any gene: 6. Combining the CDR3 with reference TRBV18 and TRBJ1-4 gives the whole variable domain NAGVMQNPRHLVRRRGQEARLRCSPMKGHSHVYWYRQLPEEGLKFMVYLQKENIIDESGMPKERFSAEFPKEGPSILRIQQVVRGDSAAYFCASSPPGQGPEKLFFGSGTQLSVL.

This sequence joins TRBV5-1 and TRBJ1-2; 8 nucleotides align to TRBD1. V lost 2 bases, J lost 7 bases, and 10 bases stayed unmatched. Germline V CDR1 and CDR2: SGHRS, YFSETQ. This CDR3 is built from 15 residues. The CDR3 DNA follows: TGCGCCAGCAGCTTCCGTGTGGACAGGGTCTCTGGCTACACCTTC. Encoded protein: CASSFRVDRVSGYTF.

J is TRBJ2-7 and V is TRBV7-2; 8 bases map to TRBD2. This CDR3 region has 16 residues. V trimming: 5 bases; J trimming: 2 bases; junction bases outside the gene matches: 11. Germline V gene sequence: CDR1 SGHTA, CDR2 FQGNSA. For the CDR3, the DNA is TGTGCCAGCAGCCTTACTGCGGGGGGCTACCCCTACGAGCAGTACTTC. Translating gives CASSLTAGGYPYEQYF.

This chain uses TRBV6-5 with TRBJ2-7; maybe TRBD2 (6 bases). Germline V gene data show CDR1 as MNHEY and CDR2 as SVGAGI. V was trimmed by 6 bases and J by 1 base, leaving 7 bases between them. The CDR3 spans 12 residues. The CDR3 DNA reads as TGTGCCAGCAGGACTAGTTCCTACGAGCAGTACTTC. This translates into CASRTSSYEQYF.

This chain uses TRBV9 with TRBJ2-7; 9 bases map to TRBD1. CDR1 is SGDLS and CDR2 is YYNGEE in the germline V gene. CDR3 length equals 14 residues. J lost 6 bases, V lost 0 bases, and 4 bases had no gene match. The CDR3 DNA sequence: TGTGCCAGCAGCGTAGACACAGGGGGCAGCGAGCAGTACTTC. Protein product: CASSVDTGGSEQYF.

The chain has TRBV19 and TRBJ1-5; 8 bases are shared with TRBD1. CDR3 size: 16 residues. J was trimmed by 4 bases and V by 5 bases; bases with no gene match: 10. CDR1 and CDR2 from the germline V gene are LNHDA and SQIVND (reference sequence). The CDR3 is CASSSGQGEANQPQHF. The CDR3 DNA follows: TGTGCCAGTAGTTCCGGACAGGGCGAGGCGAATCAGCCCCAGCATTTT.

The chain couples TRBV10-2 to TRBJ2-5; possibly TRBD2 for D (6 bases). CDR3 size: 14 residues. Between the trimmed V and J ends, which lost 7 bases and 5 bases, there was a span of 17 bases. In germline, CDR1 is WSHSY, CDR2 SAAADI. The CDR3 DNA is TGCGCCAGCAAAAGGGATTTGGGAGGTGAGACCCAGTACTTC. Translation: CASKRDLGGETQYF.

The chain uses TRBV14 and TRBJ1-2; D perhaps matches TRBD1 (5 bases). The CDR3 runs 14 residues. CDR1 is SGHDN, CDR2 FVKESK, per germline. V lost 4 bases and J 5 bases, leaving 14 bases between the germline ends. DNA for the CDR3: TGTGCCAGCAGCCCTCAGAGCGGGGGTTATGGCTACACCTTC. This encodes CASSPQSGGYGYTF. Using reference TRBV14 and TRBJ1-2 for the parts outside the CDR3, the full variable domain is EAGVTQFPSHSVIEKGQTVTLRCDPISGHDNLYWYRRVMGKEIKFLLHFVKESKQDESGMPNNRFLAERTGGTYSTLKVQPAELEDSGVYFCASSPQSGGYGYTFGSGTRLTVV.

As for this clone: This sample also contains other DNA sequences that code for the same CDR3. The J gene is TRBJ1-5, the V gene TRBV20-1; D possibly corresponds to TRBD1 (5 bases). Looked up from germline, CDR1 is DFQATT and CDR2 is SNEGSKA (reference sequence). The CDR3 contains 11 residues. The germline V and J ends were trimmed by 5 bases and 5 bases, with 7 bases remaining between them. CDR3 DNA sequence: TGCAGTGCTTCGGGGGATCAGCCCCAGCATTTT. As protein: CSASGDQPQHF.

The chain carries TRBV19 and TRBJ1-1; D may be TRBD1 (6 bases). In germline, CDR1 is LNHDA, CDR2 SQIVND (reference sequence). V gave up 7 bases and J gave up 3 bases, with 18 bases separating them. The CDR3 has 15 amino acids. In DNA, the CDR3 is TGTGCCAGTACCCGGACAGCCCGGGAAGACACTGAAGCTTTCTTT. This encodes CASTRTAREDTEAFF.